Below are 10 T cell receptor beta chains sequenced from a single sample in a study of shared clonotypes between healthy human individuals. Sequencing used immunoSEQ multiplex PCR; TCRdb keeps in-frame clones, though not all of them. The data contain 2,500,000 or so clones, around 90% of them singletons. Sequenced material: naive CD4+ T cells from PBMCs. Sample subset: CD45RA+ positively selected. These receptors were collected from a man younger than 35 in good health. Some clones in this sample may be carry-over from other donors' samples.

This chain uses TRBV5-1 with TRBJ2-5, with 9 nucleotides matching TRBD2. Germline CDR1 is SGHRS and CDR2 is YFSETQ. The CDR3 spans 16 residues. With V trimmed by 0 bases and J by 1 base, 4 bases remained unmatched. CDR3 coding DNA: TGCGCCAGCAGCTTGGCCCTAGCGGGATCCCAAGAGACCCAGTACTTC. Protein: CASSLALAGSQETQYF.

The chain links TRBV7-3 to TRBJ2-3; D uncertain. Trimming cost V 3 bases and J 1 base, with 8 bases left between them. Germline CDR1 is SGHTA and CDR2 is FQGTGA. This CDR3 spans 14 amino acids. CDR3 loop: CASSLGPRTDTQYF. The CDR3 nucleotides are TGTGCCAGCAGCTTGGGCCCCCGCACAGATACGCAGTATTTT.

The table lists this clone with a few counts. The rearrangement uses TRBV6-6 and TRBJ1-1; 8 positions agree with TRBD1. The CDR3 sequence is 13 residues long. Germline CDR1 reads MNHNY; CDR2 reads SVGAGI (reference sequence). CDR3 residues: CNTRGTGNTEAFF. The CDR3 nucleotides read TGTAACACAAGGGGGACAGGGAACACTGAAGCTTTCTTT.

This chain connects TRBV27 to TRBJ2-1, with 13 bases lining up with TRBD2. CDR3 length: 15 residues. Trimming removed 5 bases from V and 9 bases from J; junction bases left unmatched: 7. Germline CDR1 reads MNHEY; CDR2 reads SMNVEV (reference sequence). The CDR3 coding sequence is TGTGCCAGCAGTAGGCCGGGACTAGCGGGAACTGAGCAGTTCTTC. It translates to CASSRPGLAGTEQFF.

The V and J genes are TRBV5-1 and TRBJ2-1; no clear D. Trimming removed 7 bases from V and 0 bases from J, with 17 bases in between. Germline V gene lookup returns CDR1 SGHRS and CDR2 YFSETQ. CDR3 length equals 16 residues. CDR3 sequence: CASGPQFLSSYNEQFF. The CDR3 bases are TGCGCCAGCGGACCTCAATTTCTTAGCTCCTACAATGAGCAGTTCTTC.

This clone was counted a single time. The chain is built from TRBV11-2 and TRBJ2-7; TRBD1 might be the D (6 bases). The germline gives CDR1 SGHAT, CDR2 FQNNGV. V was clipped by 5 bases and J by 4 bases, with 9 bases between them. The CDR3 loop spans 12 amino acids. The CDR3 DNA follows: TGTGCCAGCAGCCGACAGGTTTACGAGCAGTACTTC. Protein sequence: CASSRQVYEQYF.

J is TRBJ2-1 and V is TRBV18, with 8 bases lining up with TRBD2. The ends lost 3 bases at V and 0 bases at J; junction bases unmatched: 10. CDR3 length: 18 amino acids. CDR1 and CDR2 from the germline V gene are KGHSH and LQKENI. The CDR3 sequence: CASSPPPGTRSSYNEQFF. The CDR3 DNA reads as TGTGCCAGCTCACCCCCTCCCGGGACTAGGAGCTCCTACAATGAGCAGTTCTTC.

This clone was seen only once. The chain links TRBV28 to TRBJ2-2, with D possibly matching TRBD1 (6 bases). This CDR3 spans 15 amino acids. The germline gives CDR1 MDHEN, CDR2 SYDVKM. V gave up 6 bases and J gave up 3 bases, with 14 bases separating them. The CDR3 DNA is TGTGCCAGCAGGTCGGGGAACAGGGACACCGGGGAGCTGTTTTTT. Its translation: CASRSGNRDTGELFF.

The chain employs TRBV28 and TRBJ2-5; no clear D. The CDR3 has 14 amino acids. Trimming cost V 6 bases and J 6 bases, with 17 bases left between them. Germline-derived CDR1 and CDR2 are MDHEN and SYDVKM. Here the CDR3 reads CASSGRDRWQTQYF. CDR3 in DNA: TGTGCCAGCAGCGGTAGGGATCGTTGGCAGACCCAGTACTTC.

This chain uses TRBV5-1 with TRBJ1-1; D call uncertain. V lost 7 bases and J lost 2, with 12 bases in between. The CDR3 spans 13 residues. CDR1 and CDR2 (germline): SGHRS, YFSETQ. The CDR3 spells CASRRTDNTEAFF. The CDR3 nucleotides read TGCGCCAGCCGCCGTACAGATAACACTGAAGCTTTCTTT.